Listed below are T cell receptor beta chains from one sample, sequenced in a study of early stage breast cancer tumors. Generated by immunoSEQ multiplex PCR, the TCRdb table keeps only in-frame clones and is missing some. The sample carries just over 70,000 clones, approximately 79% recorded once. The sequenced sample was blood. The receptors shown here come from a person in their sixties with breast cancer. Both conserved end residues are part of each CDR3. The D gene is left open where the match is weak. A clone size is listed for some rows: how often the clone was seen (once, few, many), or a class if it is expanded.

V gene	J gene	clone size	D gene	CDR3 protein	CDR3 DNA
TRBV19	TRBJ2-1	NA	TRBD2	CASSTPQRGRNEQFF	TGTGCCAGTAGTACCCCCCAGCGGGGACGGAATGAGCAGTTCTTC
TRBV30	TRBJ1-6	few	NA	CAWGLDSPLHF	TGTGCCTGGGGACTAGATTCACCCCTCCACTTT
TRBV18	TRBJ2-1	NA	NA	CASSTSSYNEQFF	TGTGCCAGCTCAACTAGCTCCTACAATGAGCAGTTCTTC
TRBV5-6	TRBJ2-1	NA	NA	CASSPQTGLGEQFF	TGTGCCAGCAGCCCCCAAACAGGGTTAGGTGAGCAGTTCTTC
TRBV5-1	TRBJ2-3	NA	NA	CASRLTGSDTQYF	TGCGCCAGCAGACTCACAGGGTCAGATACGCAGTATTTT
TRBV11-3	TRBJ2-1	NA	NA	CASSLEGGGAYNEQFF	TGTGCCAGCAGCTTAGAGGGAGGGGGAGCTTACAATGAGCAGTTCTTC
TRBV9	TRBJ2-5	NA	TRBD1	CASSVGTGVPNLQETQYF	TGTGCCAGCAGCGTAGGGACAGGGGTCCCTAACCTCCAAGAGACCCAGTACTTC
TRBV6-4	TRBJ1-5	NA	NA	CASSDTPNQPQHF	TGTGCCAGCAGTGATACTCCGAATCAGCCCCAGCATTTT
TRBV5-1	TRBJ2-1	NA	NA	CASSLVWGSHEQFF	TGCGCCAGCAGCTTGGTGTGGGGGAGCCATGAGCAGTTCTTC
TRBV11-1	TRBJ2-5	NA	TRBD2	CASSLGTSQETQYF	TGTGCCAGCAGCTTAGGGACTAGTCAAGAGACCCAGTACTTC
TRBV9	TRBJ1-1	few	NA	CASSVSGTPNTEAFF	TGTGCCAGCAGCGTGAGCGGAACTCCGAACACTGAAGCTTTCTTT
TRBV11-3	TRBJ2-2	NA	NA	CASSLGLPPGELFF	TGTGCCAGCAGCTTAGGGCTCCCCCCCGGGGAGCTGTTTTTT
TRBV2	TRBJ2-3	NA	NA	CASSGGIETDTQYF	TGTGCCAGCAGTGGGGGAATCGAGACAGATACGCAGTATTTT
TRBV10-3	TRBJ2-3	NA	NA	CAISDSSEDTDTQYF	TGTGCCATCAGTGATTCTTCTGAGGACACAGATACGCAGTATTTT
TRBV7-9	TRBJ2-3	NA	NA	CASSLDSASTDTQYF	TGTGCCAGCAGCTTAGATAGCGCTAGCACAGATACGCAGTATTTT
TRBV27	TRBJ2-5	NA	NA	CASSLSGGRPETQYF	TGTGCCAGCAGTTTATCAGGTGGGCGGCCAGAGACCCAGTACTTC
TRBV15	TRBJ2-5	NA	NA	CATSRFSGSETQYF	TGTGCCACCAGCAGATTTAGCGGATCGGAGACCCAGTACTTC
TRBV30	TRBJ1-3	NA	NA	CAWSENRAYTIYF	TGTGCCTGGAGTGAAAACAGGGCCTACACCATATATTTT
TRBV28	TRBJ2-2	NA	NA	CASSLGGYTGELFF	TGTGCCAGCAGCCTGGGGGGTTACACCGGGGAGCTGTTTTTT
TRBV29-1	TRBJ2-3	NA	NA	CSVAEDTRTDTQYF	TGCAGCGTCGCGGAGGACACCCGCACAGATACGCAGTATTTT
TRBV9	TRBJ2-1	NA	TRBD2	CASSEGGLAGYNEQFF	TGTGCCAGCAGCGAAGGAGGACTAGCGGGGTACAATGAGCAGTTCTTC
TRBV30	TRBJ2-2	NA	NA	CAWSENTGELFF	TGTGCCTGGAGTGAGAACACCGGGGAGCTGTTTTTT
TRBV19	TRBJ1-4	NA	NA	CASSISVATNEKLFF	TGTGCCAGTAGTATCTCAGTTGCAACTAATGAAAAACTGTTTTTT
TRBV10-3	TRBJ2-1	NA	NA	CAISKSRDPMDEQFF	TGTGCCATCAGCAAATCCCGGGATCCCATGGATGAGCAGTTCTTC
TRBV2	TRBJ2-7	NA	NA	CASSEGDGSYEQYF	TGTGCCAGCAGTGAGGGGGACGGATCCTACGAGCAGTACTTC
TRBV27	TRBJ1-2	NA	NA	CASREPFGGYTF	TGTGCCAGCAGAGAACCTTTCGGGGGCTACACCTTC
TRBV4-1	TRBJ2-5	NA	TRBD1	CASSQDLGQGVGLGETQYF	TGCGCCAGCAGCCAAGATTTAGGACAGGGCGTCGGGCTAGGGGAGACCCAGTACTTC
TRBV6-5	TRBJ1-1	NA	NA	CASSYTESSTEAFF	TGTGCCAGCAGTTATACGGAGTCGAGTACTGAAGCTTTCTTT
TRBV6-5	TRBJ2-7	NA	NA	CASSYSVSLGLLEQYF	TGTGCCAGCAGTTACTCGGTCAGCCTAGGATTACTTGAGCAGTACTTC
TRBV7-9	TRBJ2-5	NA	TRBD1	CASSAWDRGGETQYF	TGTGCCAGCAGCGCTTGGGACAGGGGAGGAGAGACCCAGTACTTC
TRBV2	TRBJ2-2	NA	NA	CASRRDRTGELFF	TGTGCCAGCCGGAGAGACAGGACCGGGGAGCTGTTTTTT
TRBV7-9	TRBJ1-1	few	NA	CASSLGGRDEAFF	TGTGCCAGCAGCTTAGGGGGCCGAGATGAAGCTTTCTTT
TRBV10-3	TRBJ2-5	NA	NA	CAISLTDQETQYF	TGTGCCATCAGTTTGACAGATCAAGAGACCCAGTACTTC
TRBV11-3	TRBJ2-2	NA	NA	CASRDTGELFF	TGTGCCAGCAGGGACACCGGGGAGCTGTTTTTT
TRBV19	TRBJ1-5	NA	NA	CASSAQVNQPQHF	TGTGCCAGTAGTGCACAGGTAAATCAGCCCCAGCATTTT
TRBV2	TRBJ2-5	NA	NA	CASSWGLEETQYF	TGTGCCAGCAGTTGGGGACTGGAGGAGACCCAGTACTTC
TRBV15	TRBJ1-1	NA	TRBD1	CATSTRQTGIMVEAFF	TGTGCCACCAGCACGCGCCAGACAGGGATTATGGTTGAAGCTTTCTTT
TRBV6-5	TRBJ1-5	NA	NA	CASSPSGLSQPQHF	TGTGCCAGCAGTCCCTCGGGTCTAAGTCAGCCCCAGCATTTT
TRBV30	TRBJ2-3	NA	NA	CAWSLTDTQYF	TGTGCCTGGAGTCTAACAGATACGCAGTATTTT
TRBV2	TRBJ2-7	NA	NA	CASGWTVPEQYF	TGTGCCAGCGGCTGGACAGTCCCCGAGCAGTACTTC
TRBV19	TRBJ2-7	few	NA	CASSTESSYEQYF	TGTGCCAGTAGTACCGAGAGCTCCTACGAGCAGTACTTC
TRBV20-1	TRBJ1-1	once	NA	CSASAPPEAFF	TGCAGTGCTAGTGCGCCTCCTGAAGCTTTCTTT
TRBV19	TRBJ1-5	NA	NA	CASKGPGQPQHF	TGTGCCAGTAAGGGGCCGGGACAGCCCCAGCATTTT
TRBV6-1	TRBJ1-1	NA	TRBD1	CASSGETGGRAEAFF	TGTGCCAGCAGCGGGGAGACAGGGGGCAGGGCTGAAGCTTTCTTT
TRBV11-2	TRBJ2-2	NA	NA	CASSPQGRPNTGELFF	TGTGCCAGCAGCCCCCAAGGGCGCCCGAACACCGGGGAGCTGTTTTTT